This paragraph reports one TCR beta chain. Its antigen is unknown. The sample comes from a study of identifying expanded T cells in peripheral blood. Whole-study findings and limits: Across healthy donors, higher total template counts meant significantly greater approximately 2-week count variance. Differentially abundant clones: 1 to 1.5 between replicates, 15 to 17 at approximately 14 days, around 19 at four.

During the collection period, no donor immune events like infections were recorded. The assay was immunoSEQ multiplex PCR, and TCRdb's table has in-frame clones only and misses some. In the table there are around 100,000 clones, about 89% of which are singletons. The CDR3 covers 13 residues. Trimming left V 4 bases short and J 4 bases short, with 9 bases between. The germline gives CDR1 ENHRY, CDR2 SYGVKD. Sequenced input: blood. This chain uses TRBV10-3 with TRBJ2-3; possibly TRBD2 for D (6 bases). The clonotype originates from a person aged 18-69 years in good health. CDR3 residues: CAISGGEADTQYF. CDR3 nucleotide sequence: TGTGCCATCAGTGGCGGGGAGGCAGATACGCAGTATTTT.